The source of this TCR beta chain is a study of T cells in Graves' hyperthyroidism and ophthalmopathy. The V and J ends lost 6 bases and 4 bases respectively, with 15 bases between them. Germline loops: CDR1 SQVTM, CDR2 ANQGSEA. This CDR3 comprises 13 residues. The diagnoses drew upon clinical symptoms, serum thyroxine and TRAb, thyroid ultrasound and orbital computed tomography. TCR beta CDR3 sequences were amplified from RNA transcripts. The study used the HTBI primer set for a first-round RT-PCR of the TCR CDR3. One entry per CDR3 protein results from TCRdb running MiXCR on the multiplex PCR reads. This sample has about 160,000 distinct CDR3 sequences; over 7.5% occur once, and the top ten carry approximately 20%. Whole-study results and caveats: A 13 V-J signature model discriminated ophthalmopathy versus stable hyperthyroidism.

This clonotype has a count of ten or more. Antigen: not known. This TCR was sampled from a woman under 30 with Graves' hyperthyroidism that later progressed to Graves' ophthalmopathy. Input material: blood. This chain uses TRBV29-1 with TRBJ1-1, with D uncertain. The CDR3 region is CSVRGGVGTEAFF. Here the CDR3 DNA reads TGCAGCGTCCGAGGTGGGGTGGGCACTGAAGCTTTCTTT.